This T cell receptor beta chain was sequenced in a study of cytomegalovirus exposure and HLA in healthy donors. For this clone: Antigen unknown.

Whole-study results and caveats: Later analysis identified about 17,000 TCR beta sequences associated with HLA alleles, using a false discovery rate threshold of 0.05. Most observed TCR sequences were rare, whereas some public TCRs were detected in many donors. The authors later found HLA-associated TCR beta chains more clonally expanded than equally common others.

It was with 60 Vbeta and 13 Jbeta primers that the PCR ran. Sequencing used immunoSEQ multiplex PCR; TCRdb keeps in-frame clones, though not all of them. The data contain roughly 140,000 clones, 75% to 80% of them seen just once; the ten biggest clones take up about 1.7%. The CDR3 spans 13 residues. V lost 1 base and J 10 bases, leaving 8 bases between the germline ends. The V gene's germline CDR1 is SGHAT and CDR2 FQNNGV. V usage is TRBV11-2 and J usage is TRBJ1-6; D not certain. The clonotype was recovered from a woman aged 25-40 years in good health and CMV-seronegative. The sequenced sample consisted of PBMCs. CDR3 sequence (DNA): TGTGCCAGCAGCTTAGGTGCTACCTCACCCCTCCACTTT. This translates into CASSLGATSPLHF.